This TCR beta chain was sequenced in a study of blood T cell repertoires in COVID-19. Study overall: The samples span acute and convalescent COVID-19 from the United States, Italy and Spain. T cells, B-cell-depleted T cells, or PBMCs supplied cDNA or gDNA.

V was pared by 4 bases and J by 9 bases, with 13 bases between. Looked up from germline, CDR1 is MNHEY and CDR2 is SMNVEV (reference sequence). There are 13 residues in the CDR3. Original methodology: Counts of nucleated cells, estimated from reference gene primer amplification, were obtained. The data were produced by immunoSEQ multiplex PCR, yet TCRdb's version contains in-frame clones alone and is incomplete. D and trimming were read from the DNA, whereas the V and J calls and clone size are those reported in that table. The sample yields 250,000 or so clones, 90% seen once. Sequenced sample: PBMCs or T cells enriched from blood (not recorded which). This receptor was obtained from a woman aged 30 to 39 with acute COVID-19. The rearrangement links TRBV27 to TRBJ2-4, with D unresolved. CDR3 bases: TGTGCCAGCAGTTCGCCCCCGGGTGGCATTCAGTACTTC. Translation: CASSSPPGGIQYF.